This TCR beta chain was sequenced for a study of blood T cell repertoires in COVID-19. Looking at the study overall: Samples taken during acute and convalescent COVID-19 were collected in the United States, Italy and Spain. Sources were T cells, B-cell-depleted T cells, or PBMCs; the material itself was cDNA or gDNA.

In the original workflow: Cell counts per sample came from amplifying reference gene primers. Clones were read by immunoSEQ multiplex PCR, and TCRdb kept only the in-frame ones, dropping some. The V and J calls and clone size were taken over from that table, and D and trimming were inferred from the DNA. The repertoire has over 90,000 clones, 84% of them found once; the top ten carry over 10%. The CDR3 runs 14 residues. Germline CDR1 reads SEHNR; CDR2 reads FQNEAQ (reference sequence). Losses at the gene ends were 5 bases for V and 7 bases for J; bases not matched to a gene: 9. The clonotype originates from a human donor in a cohort sampled during active or convalescent COVID-19. The sequencing input was peripheral blood. This chain links TRBV7-9 with TRBJ1-2; 8 nucleotides agree with TRBD1. CDR3 sequence: CASSPTGESAGYTF. In nucleotides, the CDR3 is TGTGCCAGCAGCCCGACAGGGGAAAGCGCTGGCTACACCTTC.